Given below is one TCR beta chain in context. Which antigen it targets is not known. No clone much larger than this one lies a single base away; base qualities are absent. The data originate from a study of OX40 agonist ivuxolimab in advanced cancers. Study-wide context: The costimulatory receptor OX40 (CD134) was targeted by ivuxolimab, a fully human IgG2 agonistic monoclonal antibody. The purpose of peripheral TCRbeta sequencing was to test whether ivuxolimab changed TCR sequence diversity and led to clonal T-cell expansion. Intravenous ivuxolimab was administered to patients every 2 weeks at six dose levels: 0.01, 0.1, 0.3, 1.5, 3 and 10 mg/kg. Partial responses were achieved by three dose-escalation patients, of whom one had hepatocellular carcinoma and two had cutaneous melanoma. The paper reports the monotherapy dose-escalation portion (N of about 54 patients) of the phase I ivuxolimab trial. Patients were allowed to have had prior anti-PD-1, anti-PD-L1 or anti-CTLA-4 therapy, and 40% to 45% of the dose-escalation patients had been treated with checkpoint inhibitors. The dose-escalation cohort was approximately 83% male with a mean age of around 62 years, ranging from 23 to 79. Among the roughly 50 dose-escalation patients, around 20 had hepatocellular carcinoma, approximately 15 melanoma, 9 renal cell carcinoma and 9 head and neck cancer.

CDR1 and CDR2 are read off the germline V gene (reference sequence) as SEHNR and FQNEAQ. There are 14 amino acids in the CDR3, from cysteine to phenylalanine inclusive. CDR3 DNA only is kept here, 42 bases in frame from base 1. V has 0 bases trimmed and J has 5 bases trimmed; junction bases matching no gene number 2. Genomic DNA was isolated from the sorted cells so that the TCRbeta CDR3 region could be sequenced. The immunoSEQ Assay was used to sequence the TCRbeta CDR3 regions. The table comes from immuneACCESS by way of TCRdb, which keeps in-frame sequences with V and J called. Part of the clones is missing from these tables; in studies checked, under half for an unresolved V gene and the rest for unknown reasons. The sample table holds 63,000 or so clones, of which about 86% were seen once. Over 2% of the sample is held by the ten biggest clonotypes. Points the paper makes about the study in general: At doses of 0.1 to 3.0 mg/kg, clonal expansion of both CD4+ and CD8+ T cells in blood was seen between baseline and week 6. Antigen specificity was not determined for the clonally expanded peripheral T cells. After ivuxolimab, expanded clones were on average more numerous among CD8+ T cells than among CD4+ T cells. Low levels of normalized T-cell clonal expansion were also seen in some nonresponding patients. Partial responders in the 0.1-3.0 mg/kg groups had among the lowest normalized peripheral clonal expansion, especially among CD8+ T cells.

Patients with autoimmune disease history or receiving systemic immunosuppression were excluded from the trial. Peripheral blood for TCR sequencing was collected from all dose cohorts at baseline, on cycle 4 day 1, and on cycle 7 day 1. Samples were obtained from an open-label, multicenter, first-in-human phase I dose-escalation trial of ivuxolimab. The trial enrolled adults with locally advanced or metastatic head and neck squamous cell, hepatocellular, melanoma or renal cell carcinoma. CD4+ and CD8+ T cells were sorted separately from peripheral blood before TCR sequencing. The sequence was collected from an adult with an advanced solid tumor such as melanoma, head and neck, liver or kidney cancer. Specimen: CD4+ or CD8+ T cells sorted from blood, collected in a trial of the OX40 agonist ivuxolimab. The chain uses TRBV7-9 and TRBJ2-3; 7 of the junction bases match TRBD1. The CDR3 region reads CASSLAGQRDTQYF. Read as DNA, the sequence is TGTGCCAGCAGCTTAGCGGGACAGAGAGATACGCAGTATTTT.